This note documents a single T cell receptor (beta chain) sequence. The data were obtained in a study of blood T cell dynamics during melanoma immunotherapy. Stated time point: week 3, after first cycle of checkpoint inhibitor. Looked up from germline, CDR1 is WSHSY and CDR2 is SAAADI. The V end lost 5 bases, the J end lost 5 bases, and 22 bases lay between the germline ends. The CDR3 length is 16 residues. Every bulk PBMC sample received the same 350 ng of DNA. The repertoire was sequenced with immunoSEQ multiplex PCR; TCRdb's copy has only in-frame clones and lacks some. Among 7,000 to 10,000 clones listed, more than 70% were seen once.

The sequencing used blood, collected from a patient treated with checkpoint blockade. This sequence was found in a human donor with melanoma. This chain uses TRBV10-2 with TRBJ2-7; no firm D call. CDR3 residues: CASSILGTVGGDEQYF. CDR3 coding DNA: TGCGCCAGCAGTATTCTAGGTACTGTGGGTGGCGACGAGCAGTACTTC.